This T cell receptor beta chain is drawn from a study of T cells after yellow fever vaccination (dated by TCRdb to between 2018 and 2021). Notes on the research overall: Libraries from fractions with low cell numbers were prepared with the SMART-Seq v4 Ultra Low Input RNA kit. To track T-cell clones before and after primary and booster YFV17D yellow fever vaccination, bulk TCR alpha and beta repertoires were sequenced longitudinally. The cohort comprised two healthy male donors, one aged 18 to 29 and one aged 30 to 40 years. Blood was collected at multiple timepoints before and after primary and secondary immunization, and bulk PBMC replicates and cell subsets were isolated.

In the case of this clonotype: Its antigen is not yet known. The sample holds no much larger clone one base away, and base qualities are not on file.

Results the study describes overall, beyond this receptor: The study included only a couple of donors, which limits how far the findings can be generalized. A small fraction of clonotypes showed up in both the CD4 and CD8 compartments, probably as a result of convergent recombination. After the booster, most of the clones that had expanded following primary vaccination were detected again (96% of CD4 and 85% to 90% of CD8), which suggests that memory was broadly maintained. Because abundant contaminating clonotypes from the bulk population could be contained in FACS-sorted repertoires, computational filtering was required. Compared with the primary T-cell response, the secondary T-cell response was faster but weaker, reaching its peak on day 5 rather than on day 15.

The CDR3 covers 20 residues, taking in both the cysteine and the phenylalanine. The kept DNA is CDR3 alone, 60 bases in frame from the first base. The germline V gene encodes CDR1 SNHLY and CDR2 FYNNEI. Trimming takes 7 bases off V and 0 bases off J; junction bases not matched to a gene: 23. TCR cDNA was synthesized by 5'RACE template switching, which introduced a universal primer site and unique molecular identifiers. Priming of cDNA synthesis was performed from both the TCR alpha and TCR beta constant segments. Library amplification involved two PCR steps, and the second step added sample barcodes and sequencing adapters. Libraries were sequenced on Illumina HiSeq 2500 (2x100 bp) or NovaSeq (2x150 bp). Concerning the study's data processing: MIGEC was used to demultiplex reads and collapse the reads into UMI consensus sequences, and MiXCR was used for V(D)J alignment. Vaccine-responding clonotypes were defined with edgeR using replicate PBMC samples, requiring FDR below 0.01 and a log2 fold change above 5 up to day 15. Bulk clonotypes were assigned CD4 or CD8 identity according to which sequenced CD4 or CD8 repertoire held them at higher abundance. Using fastp at Q25 and MiXCR, TCRdb reprocessed the public reads and kept productive beta chains. Entries that share a CDR3 protein sequence are merged under the most common genes and DNA. The V and J calls, along with clone size, are taken from TCRdb and not from the paper's own processing. In this sample the table shows more than 350,000 distinct CDR3 sequences, roughly 10% of which occur a single time. The ten largest account for around 18% of the sample.

This specimen's treatment or condition label, per the study, means: live attenuated yellow fever vaccine strain. At each blood-draw timepoint, two biological replicates of bulk PBMCs were obtained. PBMCs were isolated from peripheral blood using a standard Ficoll-Paque protocol. TriZol was used to extract RNA from bulk PBMCs, from CD4 and CD8 fractions, and from dextramer-positive and dextramer-negative fractions. The chain was built from TRBV2 and TRBJ2-7, with 8 bases in between that match TRBD1. The receptor was derived from a man aged 18 to 29 who received the YFV17D yellow fever vaccine. Source: PBMCs, taken on the day of the first yellow fever vaccination. The sequenced DNA is TGTGCCAGCAAATTCCCTTCTCGAGTCGATAAGGACAGGGACTCCTACGAGCAGTACTTC. It encodes CASKFPSRVDKDRDSYEQYF.